The 2 T cell receptor beta chains reported below all come from one sample, sequenced in a study of vaccination and CD4 T cells after COVID-19. Their target antigens are unknown. CD4+ T cells that had been cultured provided DNA sequenced with the Oncomine TCR Beta short-read assay. TCRdb re-analysed the PCR reads in MiXCR, keeping a single row per CDR3 protein. The data contain about 24,000 distinct CDR3 sequences, around 42% of them singletons. Time point described: late sampling 161 to 241 days after vaccination in a few convalescent patients. Treatment denoted: roughly 10-day PBMC culture with coronavirus spike peptide pools or control peptides (ViraFEST assay). The material sequenced was CD4+ T cells from blood, cultured in vitro, taken about 7 months after SARS-CoV-2 vaccination. Receptors originate from a human donor who had recovered from COVID-19.

This clonotype is a singleton in its sample. The V gene is TRBV18, the J gene TRBJ1-6; D is ambiguous. Trimming cost V 0 bases and J 7 bases, with 10 bases left between them. This CDR3 has 15 residues. The germline V gene has CDR1 KGHSH and CDR2 LQKENI. The CDR3 here is CASSPPPGRNSPLHF. CDR3 nucleotide sequence: TGTGCCAGCTCACCACCACCCGGGAGGAATTCACCCCTCCACTTT.

In this sample, this clonotype turned up a few times. V usage is TRBV19 and J usage is TRBJ1-5; 11 bases fit TRBD1. Unmatched junction bases numbered 9, after V lost 6 bases and J lost 5 bases. Germline V lookup: CDR1 LNHDA, CDR2 SQIVND (reference sequence). The CDR3 totals 16 residues. CDR3 bases: TGTGCCAGTAGGCTTTCCGGGACAGGGGGACATCAGCCCCAGCATTTT. It yields the protein CASRLSGTGGHQPQHF.